This is a list of T cell receptor beta chains from one sample in a study of T cells after yellow fever vaccination. TCRdb re-derived calls from the 5' RACE reads in MiXCR, one entry per CDR3 protein. In the table there are 300,000 to 400,000 distinct CDR3 sequences, roughly 10% of which are singletons. Sequenced here: CD4+ T cells sorted from PBMCs, sampled 45 days after the yellow fever booster vaccination. The receptors derive from a man in his late teens or twenties who received the YFV17D yellow fever vaccine. Each CDR3 is given with its conserved first and last residue. D genes are given only for firm matches. Expanded clones are given a class, and other clones once, few, many or no size at all.

d_call	v_call	j_call	clone_size	cdr3_aa	cdr3_nt
TRBD1	TRBV15	TRBJ2-1	NA	CATSRTRGLSNEQFF	TGTGCCACCAGCAGAACTAGGGGGCTAAGTAATGAGCAGTTCTTC
NA	TRBV7-9	TRBJ2-2	many	CASSPQGPGELFF	TGTGCCAGCAGCCCTCAGGGACCCGGGGAGCTGTTTTTT
TRBD2	TRBV24-1	TRBJ2-2	many	CATSDPPATSAGELFF	TGTGCCACCAGTGATCCCCCGGCGACTAGCGCCGGGGAGCTGTTTTTT
TRBD1	TRBV5-1	TRBJ1-3	NA	CASSPGQDGTGNTIYF	TGCGCCAGCAGCCCGGGACAGGATGGAACTGGAAACACCATATATTTT
TRBD1	TRBV7-2	TRBJ1-2	NA	CASSFGTGVTYGYTF	TGTGCCAGCAGCTTTGGGACAGGGGTTACCTATGGCTACACCTTC
TRBD1	TRBV27	TRBJ1-2	few	CASTDGTALSYTF	TGTGCCAGCACCGACGGGACAGCTCTTTCTTACACCTTC
TRBD2	TRBV3-1	TRBJ2-2	NA	CASSQETSRVGELFF	TGTGCCAGCAGCCAGGAGACTAGCAGAGTCGGGGAGCTGTTTTTT
NA	TRBV6-6	TRBJ1-4	few	CASSRGILTNEKLFF	TGTGCCAGCAGTCGGGGGATCTTAACTAATGAAAAACTGTTTTTT
NA	TRBV6-2/TRBV6-3	TRBJ2-2	NA	CASSYRRTGNTGELFF	TGTGCCAGCAGTTACCGACGGACGGGAAACACCGGGGAGCTGTTTTTT
TRBD2	TRBV7-2	TRBJ2-4	few	CASSPLAWRGGQNIQYF	TGTGCCAGCAGCCCCCTGGCCTGGCGGGGGGGACAAAACATTCAGTACTTC
TRBD1	TRBV28	TRBJ1-5	few	CASSLLQGSDQPQHF	TGTGCCAGCAGTTTACTACAGGGGTCCGATCAGCCCCAGCATTTT